The clone carrying this TCR beta chain was seen more than once but under ten times. One base away lies a much larger clone, so this may be a sequencing read error. Via MiXCR, TCRdb re-called the 5' RACE reads, giving one row per CDR3 protein. The table shows fewer than 900,000 distinct CDR3 sequences, with around 21% occurring only once. These data originate in a study of identical twins. The V segment lost 1 base and the J segment 4 bases; nucleotides outside the gene matches: 2. The CDR3 is 14 amino acids. CDR1 DFQATT and CDR2 SNEGSKA come from the germline V gene (reference sequence). These data also formed part of another study, on T cells expressing NK-cell markers. From that report: Among eight sequenced donors, seven carried HCMV seropositivity while one was seronegative. Six of the donors carried dominant NKG2C+ clonotypes that took up roughly 1.0-8% of their CD8+ T cells.

This receptor was identified in a woman under 30 in good health. Sequencing was done on a sample of PBMCs. The rearrangement joins TRBV20-1 to TRBJ2-1, with 9 bases lining up with TRBD2. The CDR3 reads CSARGTSEYNEQFF. The CDR3 coding sequence is TGCAGTGCTAGAGGGACTAGCGAATACAATGAGCAGTTCTTC.